Below are 7 T cell receptor beta chains sequenced from a single sample in a study of PD-1 blockade in mismatch repair-deficient tumors. Clones were sequenced by immunoSEQ multiplex PCR, and TCRdb holds only the in-frame ones, with some missing. The profile shows 120,000 or so clones, about 86% of them singletons. Sequences were derived from peripheral blood, sampled 44 weeks after starting pembrolizumab. Receptors originate from an adult with mismatch repair-deficient cancer.

The chain joins TRBV7-8 to TRBJ2-5, with D uncertain. V shed 2 bases and J shed 5 bases, with 3 bases lying between them. The CDR3 consists of 11 residues. Germline V gene sequence: CDR1 SGHVS, CDR2 FQNEAQ. This chain's CDR3 is CASSLSETQYF. The CDR3, as DNA: TGTGCCAGCAGCTTATCTGAGACCCAGTACTTC.

The J gene is TRBJ2-2, the V gene TRBV28; D is possibly TRBD2 (5 bases). The germline gives CDR1 MDHEN, CDR2 SYDVKM. This CDR3 is built from 14 residues. Trimming took off 6 bases at V and 6 bases at J, with 14 bases between the two ends. CDR3 nucleotides: TGTGCCAGCAGAGCCGCCGGGGTCCCCGGGGAGCTGTTTTTT. Translating it yields CASRAAGVPGELFF.

This clone appeared a single time. J is TRBJ1-1 and V is TRBV18, with 8 positions matching TRBD1. V dropped 1 base and J dropped 1; count of bases not matched to a gene: 2. Per germline, CDR1 KGHSH and CDR2 LQKENI. The CDR3 is made up of 15 amino acids. In DNA form, the CDR3 reads TGTGCCAGCTCACCACAAACAGGGGGGAACACTGAAGCTTTCTTT. Translating it yields CASSPQTGGNTEAFF.

The chain has TRBV7-3 and TRBJ2-5; TRBD1 matches at 9 bases. The V gene end was trimmed by 4 bases and the J gene end by 5 bases; junction bases not matched to a gene: 11. The CDR3 is made up of 16 amino acids. Germline CDR1 is SGHTA and CDR2 is FQGTGA. CDR3 nucleotides: TGTGCCAGCAGCTCCACCGGGACAGGGCTCTCGGAGACCCAGTACTTC. This translates into CASSSTGTGLSETQYF. The complete variable domain, with remaining parts taken from reference TRBV7-3 and TRBJ2-5, reads GAGVSQTPSNKVTEKGKYVELRCDPISGHTALYWYRQSLGQGPEFLIYFQGTGAADDSGLPNDRFFAVRPEGSVSTLKIQRTERGDSAVYLCASSSTGTGLSETQYFGPGTRLLVL.

This rearrangement joins TRBV5-1 to TRBJ2-3, with D possibly called TRBD1 or TRBD2 (5 bases each). This CDR3 region has 17 residues. V was clipped by 2 bases and J by 2 bases, with 18 bases between them. The germline V gene has CDR1 SGHRS and CDR2 YFSETQ. Written as DNA, the CDR3 is TGCGCCAGCAGCTTTGCTTTCCGGGACCCCGCCACAGATACGCAGTATTTT. Translation gives CASSFAFRDPATDTQYF.

This clone was seen a single time. V usage is TRBV9 and J usage is TRBJ2-1, with D unresolved. The CDR3 is 16 amino acids. CDR1 and CDR2 from the germline V gene are SGDLS and YYNGEE. The germline V and J ends were trimmed by 0 bases and 3 bases, with 13 bases remaining between them. CDR3 in DNA: TGTGCCAGCAGCGTAGATCTCGCGGAGTACTACAATGAGCAGTTCTTC. Amino acids: CASSVDLAEYYNEQFF.

This chain uses TRBV7-9 with TRBJ2-1; 10 bases fit TRBD2. The CDR3 runs to 18 residues. Germline values: CDR1 SEHNR, CDR2 FQNEAQ (reference sequence). V gave up 1 base and J gave up 4 bases; unmatched junction bases: 10. The CDR3 sequence: CASSLERSSGRNYNEQFF. The CDR3 DNA reads TGTGCCAGCAGCTTAGAGAGGAGTAGCGGGAGGAATTACAATGAGCAGTTCTTC.